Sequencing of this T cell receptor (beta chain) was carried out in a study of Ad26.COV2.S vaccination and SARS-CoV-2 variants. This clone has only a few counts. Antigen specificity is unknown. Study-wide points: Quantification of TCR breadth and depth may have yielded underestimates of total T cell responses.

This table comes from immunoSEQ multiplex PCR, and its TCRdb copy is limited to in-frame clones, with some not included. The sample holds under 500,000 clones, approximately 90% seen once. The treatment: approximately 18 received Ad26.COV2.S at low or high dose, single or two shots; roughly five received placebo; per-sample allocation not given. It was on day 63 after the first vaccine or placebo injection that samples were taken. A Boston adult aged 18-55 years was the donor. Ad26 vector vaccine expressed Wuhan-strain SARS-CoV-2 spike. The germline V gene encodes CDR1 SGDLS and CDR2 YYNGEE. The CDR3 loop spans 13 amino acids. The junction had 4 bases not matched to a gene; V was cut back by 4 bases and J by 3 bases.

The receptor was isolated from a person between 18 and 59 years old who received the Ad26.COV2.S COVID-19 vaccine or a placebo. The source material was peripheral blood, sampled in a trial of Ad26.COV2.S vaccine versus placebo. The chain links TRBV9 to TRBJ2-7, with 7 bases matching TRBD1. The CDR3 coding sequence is TGTGCCAGCAGCCCCGGGGACAGCTACGAGCAGTACTTC. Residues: CASSPGDSYEQYF.